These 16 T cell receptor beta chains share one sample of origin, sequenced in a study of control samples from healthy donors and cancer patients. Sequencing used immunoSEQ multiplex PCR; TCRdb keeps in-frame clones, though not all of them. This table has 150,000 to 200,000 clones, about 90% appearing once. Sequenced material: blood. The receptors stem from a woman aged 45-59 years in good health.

CDR3 amino acids: CASRSGLSYEQYF. The CDR3, as DNA: TGTGCCAGCAGATCGGGCCTCTCCTACGAGCAGTACTTC. The rearrangement joins TRBV28 to TRBJ2-7; no reliable D call. The CDR3 extends over 13 amino acids. CDR1 and CDR2 (germline): MDHEN, SYDVKM. V lost 6 bases, J lost 0 bases, and 9 bases lay in between.

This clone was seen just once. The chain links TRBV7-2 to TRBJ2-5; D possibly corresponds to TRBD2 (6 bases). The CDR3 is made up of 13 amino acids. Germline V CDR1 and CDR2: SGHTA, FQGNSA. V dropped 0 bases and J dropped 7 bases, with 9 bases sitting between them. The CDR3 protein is CASSLAGGGTQYF. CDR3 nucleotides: TGTGCCAGCAGCTTAGCTGGGGGAGGGACCCAGTACTTC.

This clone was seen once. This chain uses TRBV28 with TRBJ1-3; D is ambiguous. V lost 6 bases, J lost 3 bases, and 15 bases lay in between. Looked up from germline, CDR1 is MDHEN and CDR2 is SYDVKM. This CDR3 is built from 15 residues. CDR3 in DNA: TGTGCCAGCAGCCCCGGACCCTCCTATGGAAACACCATATATTTT. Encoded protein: CASSPGPSYGNTIYF.

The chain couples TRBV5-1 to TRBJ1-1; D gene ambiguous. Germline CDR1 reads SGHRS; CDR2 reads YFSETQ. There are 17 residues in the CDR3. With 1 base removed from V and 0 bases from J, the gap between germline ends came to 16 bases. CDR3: CASSLKSLIQVNTEAFF. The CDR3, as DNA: TGCGCCAGCAGCTTGAAAAGCTTGATACAAGTGAACACTGAAGCTTTCTTT.

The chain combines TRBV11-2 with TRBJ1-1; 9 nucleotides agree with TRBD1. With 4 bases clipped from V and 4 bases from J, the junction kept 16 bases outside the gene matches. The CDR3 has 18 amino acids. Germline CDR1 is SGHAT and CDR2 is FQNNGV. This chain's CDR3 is CASSYIPQKDRGSTEAFF. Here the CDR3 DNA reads TGTGCCAGCAGCTATATTCCTCAAAAGGACAGGGGTAGCACTGAAGCTTTCTTT.

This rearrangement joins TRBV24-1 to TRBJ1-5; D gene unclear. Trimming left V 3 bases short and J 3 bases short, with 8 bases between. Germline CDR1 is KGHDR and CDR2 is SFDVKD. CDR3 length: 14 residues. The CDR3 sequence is CATSDTGYNQPQHF. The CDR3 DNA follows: TGTGCCACCAGTGATACCGGGTACAATCAGCCCCAGCATTTT.

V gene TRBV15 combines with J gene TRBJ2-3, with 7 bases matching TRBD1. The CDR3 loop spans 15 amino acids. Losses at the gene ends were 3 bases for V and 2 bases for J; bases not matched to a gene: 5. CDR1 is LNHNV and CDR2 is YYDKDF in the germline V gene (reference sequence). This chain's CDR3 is CATSRMTGYTDTQYF. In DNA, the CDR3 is TGTGCCACCAGCAGGATGACAGGGTACACAGATACGCAGTATTTT. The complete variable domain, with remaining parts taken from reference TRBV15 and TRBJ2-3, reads DAMVIQNPRYQVTQFGKPVTLSCSQTLNHNVMYWYQQKSSQAPKLLFHYYDKDFNNEADTPDNFQSRRPNTSFCFLDIRSPGLGDTAMYLCATSRMTGYTDTQYFGPGTRLTVL.

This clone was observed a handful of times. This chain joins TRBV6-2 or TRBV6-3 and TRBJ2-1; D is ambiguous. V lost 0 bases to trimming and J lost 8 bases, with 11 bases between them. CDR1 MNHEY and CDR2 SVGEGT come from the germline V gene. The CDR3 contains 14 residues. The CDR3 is CASSYSPPRDEQFF. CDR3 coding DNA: TGTGCCAGCAGTTACTCACCTCCAAGGGATGAGCAGTTCTTC.

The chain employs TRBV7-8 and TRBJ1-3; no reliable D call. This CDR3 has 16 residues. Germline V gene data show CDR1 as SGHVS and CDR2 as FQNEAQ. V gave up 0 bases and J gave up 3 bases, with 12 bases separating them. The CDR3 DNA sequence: TGTGCCAGCAGCTTAGCAGTAAAAACAGATGGAAACACCATATATTTT. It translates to CASSLAVKTDGNTIYF.

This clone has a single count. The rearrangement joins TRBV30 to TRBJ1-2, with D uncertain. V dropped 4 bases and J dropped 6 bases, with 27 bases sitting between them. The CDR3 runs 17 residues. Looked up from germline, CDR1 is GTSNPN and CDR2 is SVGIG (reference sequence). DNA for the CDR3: TGTGCCTGGAAGGGTACTGTGGTACTTTGGTCGGCGAATGGCTACACCTTC. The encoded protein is CAWKGTVVLWSANGYTF.

CDR3 protein: CASRASSGDTYEQYF. CDR3 DNA sequence: TGTGCCAGCAGAGCCTCTAGCGGGGATACCTACGAGCAGTACTTC. V gene TRBV6-5 combines with J gene TRBJ2-7; 9 bases align to TRBD2. The CDR3 has 15 amino acids. Germline V gene sequence: CDR1 MNHEY, CDR2 SVGAGI. V lost 6 bases to trimming and J lost 2 bases; unmatched junction nucleotides: 8.

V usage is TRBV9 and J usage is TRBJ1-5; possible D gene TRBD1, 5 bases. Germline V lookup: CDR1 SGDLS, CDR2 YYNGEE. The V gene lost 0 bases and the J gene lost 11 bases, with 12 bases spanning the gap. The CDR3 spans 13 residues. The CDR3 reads CASSVVGEGAQHF. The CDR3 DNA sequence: TGTGCCAGCAGCGTAGTGGGAGAAGGGGCCCAGCATTTT. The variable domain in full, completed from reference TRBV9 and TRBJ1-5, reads DSGVTQTPKHLITATGQRVTLRCSPRSGDLSVYWYQQSLDQGLQFLIQYYNGEERAKGNILERFSAQQFPDLHSELNLSSLELGDSALYFCASSVVGEGAQHFGDGTRLSIL.

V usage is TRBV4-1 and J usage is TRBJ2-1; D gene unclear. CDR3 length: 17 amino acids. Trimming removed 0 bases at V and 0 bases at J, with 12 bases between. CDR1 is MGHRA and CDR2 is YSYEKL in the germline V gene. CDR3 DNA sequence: TGCGCCAGCAGCCAAGATCCGGGCCAAAGCTCCTACAATGAGCAGTTCTTC. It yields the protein CASSQDPGQSSYNEQFF.

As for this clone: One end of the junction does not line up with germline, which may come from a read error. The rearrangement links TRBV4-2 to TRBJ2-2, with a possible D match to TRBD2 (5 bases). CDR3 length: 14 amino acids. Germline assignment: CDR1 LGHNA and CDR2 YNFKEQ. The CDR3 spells CASSKDLSGRELFF. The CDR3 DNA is TGTGCCAGCAGCAAAGACCTAAGCGGTAGAGAGCTGTTTTTT.

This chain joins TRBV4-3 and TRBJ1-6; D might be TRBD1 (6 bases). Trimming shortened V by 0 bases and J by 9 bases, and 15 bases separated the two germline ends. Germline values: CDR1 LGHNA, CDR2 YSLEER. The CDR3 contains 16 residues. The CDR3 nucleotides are TGCGCCAGCAGCCAAGATCAGACAGGCGCTGGTTCACCCCTCCACTTT. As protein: CASSQDQTGAGSPLHF.

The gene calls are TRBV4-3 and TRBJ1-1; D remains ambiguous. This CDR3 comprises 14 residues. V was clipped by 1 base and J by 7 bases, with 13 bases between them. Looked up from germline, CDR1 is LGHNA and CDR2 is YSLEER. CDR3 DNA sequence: TGCGCCAGCAGCCAAGGCCGGTCGGCCGTTGAAGCTTTCTTT. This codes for CASSQGRSAVEAFF.